This T cell receptor beta chain was sequenced during a study of blood T cell repertoires in COVID-19. Study information: The United States, Italy and Spain provided the acute and convalescent COVID-19 samples. T cells, B-cell-depleted T cells, or PBMCs provided the cDNA or gDNA that served as material.

Original methodology: Researchers report that nucleated cell counts were estimated from reference gene primer amplification. Here immunoSEQ multiplex PCR was the method, and the copy in TCRdb shows in-frame clones only, minus some. D and trimming were read from the DNA, whereas the V and J calls and clone size are those reported in that table. This table has 200,000 or so clones, about nine tenths appearing once. Germline CDR1 and CDR2: SGHNT and YYREEE (reference sequence). This CDR3 is built from 15 residues. V trimming: 5 bases; J trimming: 6 bases; junction bases outside the gene matches: 13. The rearrangement uses TRBV5-4 and TRBJ2-7; 8 nucleotides align to TRBD2. The sample taken for sequencing was peripheral blood. The clonotype originates from a man aged 45-65 years with acute or convalescent COVID-19. The chain's CDR3 is CASSFPGGVVGEQYF. In DNA form, the CDR3 reads TGTGCCAGCAGTTTCCCCGGGGGGGTTGTAGGCGAGCAGTACTTC.